Each of the 22 T cell receptor beta chains below was sequenced from the same sample in a study of T-cell reconstitution after alpha-beta-depleted transplantation in children. This sample's TCRbeta library carried unique molecular identifier barcodes. TCRdb recomputed calls from the PCR reads with MiXCR, one row per CDR3 protein. This sample yields 550,000 to 800,000 distinct CDR3 sequences, of which about an eighth are seen a single time; 0.79% belongs to the top ten. The source was PBMCs, collected before TCRalphabeta/CD19-depleted stem cell transplant. These receptors all come from a girl aged 2 to 9 with congenital amegakaryocytic thrombocytopenia, due to receive a stem cell transplant.

This rearrangement joins TRBV20-1 to TRBJ2-1; 10 bases line up with TRBD1. The CDR3 loop spans 17 amino acids. V was pared by 1 base and J by 10 bases, with 16 bases of the junction left unmatched. Germline loops: CDR1 DFQATT, CDR2 SNEGSKA (reference sequence). CDR3 region: CSARVGRWGQGLEEQFF. The CDR3 nucleotides read TGCAGTGCTAGAGTCGGGCGGTGGGGACAGGGGTTAGAGGAGCAGTTCTTC.

V gene TRBV5-5 combines with J gene TRBJ2-2; D is uncertain. The V end lost 4 bases, the J end lost 4 bases, and 14 bases lay between the germline ends. This CDR3 comprises 15 residues. Germline assignment: CDR1 SGHKS and CDR2 YYEKEE (reference sequence). The CDR3 region is CASSPGQVSTGELFF. The CDR3 DNA sequence: TGTGCCAGCAGCCCTGGCCAGGTTAGCACCGGGGAGCTGTTTTTT.

This clonotype came up many times. This chain links TRBV28 with TRBJ1-6; D not resolved. In germline, CDR1 is MDHEN, CDR2 SYDVKM. CDR3 length: 20 residues. Trimming left V 3 bases short and J 8 bases short, with 29 bases between. The CDR3 reads CASSLLLPAKYRNNDSPLHF. In nucleotides, the CDR3 is TGTGCCAGCAGTTTGTTACTCCCCGCCAAGTATAGAAATAATGATTCACCCCTCCACTTT. Combining the CDR3 with reference TRBV28 and TRBJ1-6 gives the whole variable domain DVKVTQSSRYLVKRTGEKVFLECVQDMDHENMFWYRQDPGLGLRLIYFSYDVKMKEKGDIPEGYSVSREKKERFSLILESASTNQTSMYLCASSLLLPAKYRNNDSPLHFGNGTRLTVT.

The CDR3 reads CASSEEGSGRAWSYEQYF. The DNA for the CDR3 is TGTGCCAGCAGTGAAGAGGGTAGCGGGAGGGCTTGGTCCTACGAGCAGTACTTC. This chain joins TRBV2 and TRBJ2-7, with TRBD2 matching 11 bases. The V and J ends lost 1 base and 1 base, in that order; junction bases with no gene match: 9. Per germline, CDR1 SNHLY and CDR2 FYNNEI. The CDR3 covers 18 residues.

The V call is TRBV5-1, the J call TRBJ2-1; the match to TRBD2 covers 7 bases. With V trimmed by 2 bases and J by 3 bases, 8 bases remained unmatched. CDR1 SGHRS and CDR2 YFSETQ come from the germline V gene. The CDR3 loop spans 16 amino acids. The CDR3 loop reads CASSFSRERVYNEQFF. In DNA form, the CDR3 reads TGCGCCAGCAGCTTCTCGCGGGAGAGGGTCTACAATGAGCAGTTCTTC. The whole variable domain, remainder taken from reference TRBV5-1 and TRBJ2-1, is KAGVTQTPRYLIKTRGQQVTLSCSPISGHRSVSWYQQTPGQGLQFLFEYFSETQRNKGNFPGRFSGRQFSNSRSEMNVSTLELGDSALYLCASSFSRERVYNEQFFGPGTRLTVL.

J is TRBJ1-1 and V is TRBV20-1; D is possibly TRBD1 (6 bases). The V end lost 1 base, the J end lost 2 bases, and 14 bases lay between the germline ends. The CDR3 runs 15 residues. The germline V gene has CDR1 DFQATT and CDR2 SNEGSKA (reference sequence). CDR3 loop: CSARAAGHINTEAFF. CDR3 coding DNA: TGCAGTGCTAGAGCGGCGGGACATATAAACACTGAAGCTTTCTTT.

This clonotype came up a few times. This rearrangement joins TRBV7-9 to TRBJ2-5; 8 nucleotides match TRBD1. With 2 bases clipped from V and 5 bases from J, the junction kept 4 bases outside the gene matches. Germline values: CDR1 SEHNR, CDR2 FQNEAQ (reference sequence). The length of the CDR3 is 14 residues. As DNA, the CDR3 is TGTGCCAGCAGCTTACAGGGGGCTTGGGAGACCCAGTACTTC. Protein sequence: CASSLQGAWETQYF.

This clonotype was counted between two and nine times. This sequence joins TRBV6-5 and TRBJ2-7; 7 nucleotides match TRBD1. The CDR3 is 13 amino acids. The junction had 11 bases not matched to a gene; V was cut back by 4 bases and J by 11 bases. Germline-derived CDR1 and CDR2 are MNHEY and SVGAGI. This chain's CDR3 is CASSWDSLRVEYF. The CDR3 bases are TGTGCCAGCAGTTGGGACAGTCTACGAGTGGAGTACTTC.

V and J are TRBV19 and TRBJ1-1; possibly TRBD1 for D (5 bases). Germline lookup yields CDR1 LNHDA and CDR2 SQIVND (reference sequence). Trimming shortened V by 7 bases and J by 5 bases, and 14 bases separated the two germline ends. The CDR3 sequence is 13 residues long. Here the CDR3 DNA reads TGTGCCAGTATGCCGTGGGGGTCTACTGAAGCTTTCTTT. Amino acids: CASMPWGSTEAFF.

This clonotype was picked up many times. The V call is TRBV5-1, the J call TRBJ1-1, with 11 bases fitting TRBD1. CDR1 is SGHRS and CDR2 is YFSETQ in the germline V gene. The CDR3 sequence is 14 residues long. Trimming removed 4 bases from V and 9 bases from J; junction bases left unmatched: 8. CDR3 bases: TGCGCCAGCAGCCGACGGGACAGGGGGGTGAAAGCTTTCTTT. It is translated as CASSRRDRGVKAFF. Full variable domain (outside the CDR3, taken from reference TRBV5-1 and TRBJ1-1): KAGVTQTPRYLIKTRGQQVTLSCSPISGHRSVSWYQQTPGQGLQFLFEYFSETQRNKGNFPGRFSGRQFSNSRSEMNVSTLELGDSALYLCASSRRDRGVKAFFGQGTRLTVV.

This clonotype came up a few times. The chain recombines TRBV3-1 with TRBJ1-1; no definite D call. This CDR3 spans 13 amino acids. V was cut by 4 bases and J by 13 bases, with 19 bases left in between. Germline loops: CDR1 LGHDT, CDR2 YNNKEL (reference sequence). CDR3: CASSRRSKDQFFF. CDR3 sequence (DNA): TGTGCCAGCAGCCGAAGAAGTAAAGACCAATTTTTCTTT.

This clonotype was observed a few times. The chain employs TRBV12-3 or TRBV12-4 and TRBJ1-1, with D possibly matching TRBD1 (5 bases). The V and J ends lost 5 bases and 1 base respectively, with 14 bases between them. This CDR3 has 15 amino acids. This CDR3 reads CASSPIARGNTEAFF. As DNA, the CDR3 is TGTGCCAGCAGTCCGATAGCGAGGGGGAACACTGAAGCTTTCTTT.

The chain employs TRBV20-1 and TRBJ2-3; TRBD2 matches 13 bases. V dropped 6 bases and J dropped 5; count of bases not matched to a gene: 11. The germline V gene encodes CDR1 DFQATT and CDR2 SNEGSKA (reference sequence). This CDR3 has 16 amino acids. The CDR3 DNA sequence: TGCAGTGCGCATACTAGGACTAGCGGGAGAATAGATACGCAGTATTTT. Translation gives CSAHTRTSGRIDTQYF.

This clonotype was counted ten times or more. This chain links TRBV11-2 with TRBJ2-2, with D unclear. The CDR3 spans 10 residues. Germline values: CDR1 SGHAT, CDR2 FQNNGV. V was cut by 8 bases and J by 7 bases, with 5 bases left in between. The CDR3 DNA sequence: TGTGCCAGCTTGGGCGGGGAGCTGTTTTTT. Amino acids: CASLGGELFF. Filled out from reference TRBV11-2 and TRBJ2-2, the complete variable domain reads EAGVAQSPRYKIIEKRQSVAFWCNPISGHATLYWYQQILGQGPKLLIQFQNNGVVDDSQLPKDRFSAERLKGVDSTLKIQPAKLEDSAVYLCASLGGELFFGEGSRLTVL.

At least ten counts were recorded for this clonotype. The chain employs TRBV29-1 and TRBJ2-3; 8 bases fit TRBD2. V shed 6 bases and J 5 bases; nucleotides not matched to a gene: 7. This CDR3 has 13 residues. CDR1 is SQVTM, CDR2 ANQGSEA, per germline. CDR3 coding DNA: TGCAGCGTCTCAGCGGGAGTTGGAGATACGCAGTATTTT. This gives the protein CSVSAGVGDTQYF.

This rearrangement joins TRBV10-3 to TRBJ1-2; tentative D call: TRBD1 (5 bases). V was trimmed by 5 bases and J by 7 bases, leaving 17 bases between them. This CDR3 has 14 amino acids. Germline assignment: CDR1 ENHRY and CDR2 SYGVKD. CDR3: CAISRPVQGGGYTF. CDR3 in DNA: TGTGCCATCAGTCGTCCCGTGCAGGGCGGTGGCTACACCTTC.

This clonotype occurred a few times. The chain recombines TRBV20-1 with TRBJ2-1; 13 nucleotides line up with TRBD2. CDR3 length: 15 residues. Trimming removed 5 bases from V and 4 bases from J; junction bases left unmatched: 5. Germline V gene lookup returns CDR1 DFQATT and CDR2 SNEGSKA (reference sequence). The CDR3 loop is CSASTSGRTYNEQFF. The DNA of the CDR3 is TGCAGTGCTTCGACTAGCGGGAGGACGTACAATGAGCAGTTCTTC.

This clonotype was detected only a few times. The chain couples TRBV12-3 or TRBV12-4 to TRBJ1-1; D unresolved. V lost 2 bases to trimming and J lost 7 bases, with 5 bases between them. The CDR3 covers 11 residues. The CDR3 sequence: CASSLRREAFF. For the CDR3, the DNA is TGTGCCAGCAGTTTAAGACGTGAAGCTTTCTTT.

Regarding this clonotype: A read error may explain this, as a much larger clone is one base away. This sequence joins TRBV5-1 and TRBJ2-7; D is ambiguous. The V gene lost 4 bases and the J gene lost 6 bases, with 17 bases spanning the gap. Germline V lookup: CDR1 SGHRS, CDR2 YFSETQ. The CDR3 loop spans 14 amino acids. The CDR3 reads CASSTTGPNFEQYF. Written as DNA, the CDR3 is TGCGCCAGCAGCACGACCGGACCGAACTTCGAGCAGTACTTC.

As regards this clonotype: A much larger clone lies a single base off, so this may be a read error. The chain carries TRBV20-1 and TRBJ1-5; D not certain. The V gene's germline CDR1 is DFQATT and CDR2 SNEGSKA (reference sequence). This CDR3 contains 12 residues. CDR3 region: CSARTINKPQHF. In DNA form, the CDR3 reads TGCAGTGCTAGGACTATCAATAAGCCCCAGCATTTT.

This clonotype was picked up a small number of times. V gene TRBV5-1 combines with J gene TRBJ1-1; maybe TRBD1 (5 bases). CDR1 SGHRS and CDR2 YFSETQ come from the germline V gene. The length of the CDR3 is 17 residues. Trimming removed 0 bases from V and 0 bases from J, with 15 bases in between. CDR3 coding DNA: TGCGCCAGCAGCTTGGTCTCTTCTGGGGGTCTGAACACTGAAGCTTTCTTT. Translation gives CASSLVSSGGLNTEAFF. Based on the CDR3 plus reference TRBV5-1 and TRBJ1-1, the full variable domain is KAGVTQTPRYLIKTRGQQVTLSCSPISGHRSVSWYQQTPGQGLQFLFEYFSETQRNKGNFPGRFSGRQFSNSRSEMNVSTLELGDSALYLCASSLVSSGGLNTEAFFGQGTRLTVV.

V usage is TRBV11-3 and J usage is TRBJ2-2, with D perhaps TRBD2 (5 bases). The germline V and J ends were trimmed by 5 bases and 4 bases, with 8 bases remaining between them. The CDR3 runs to 13 residues. The germline gives CDR1 SGHNT, CDR2 YENEEA. The CDR3: CASSDGVTGELFF. For the CDR3, the DNA is TGTGCCAGCAGCGACGGGGTCACCGGGGAGCTGTTTTTT.